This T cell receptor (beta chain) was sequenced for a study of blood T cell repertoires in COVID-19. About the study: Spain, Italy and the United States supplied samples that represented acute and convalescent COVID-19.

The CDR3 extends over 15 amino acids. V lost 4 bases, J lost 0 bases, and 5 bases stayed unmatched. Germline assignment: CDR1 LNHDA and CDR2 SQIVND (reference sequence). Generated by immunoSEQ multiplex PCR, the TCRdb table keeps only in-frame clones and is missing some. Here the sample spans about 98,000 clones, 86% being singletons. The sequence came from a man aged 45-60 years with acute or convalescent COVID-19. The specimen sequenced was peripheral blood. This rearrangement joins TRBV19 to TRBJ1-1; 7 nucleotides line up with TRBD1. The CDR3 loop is CASSRDRDLNTEAFF. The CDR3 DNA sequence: TGTGCCAGTAGTAGAGACAGGGACTTGAACACTGAAGCTTTCTTT.